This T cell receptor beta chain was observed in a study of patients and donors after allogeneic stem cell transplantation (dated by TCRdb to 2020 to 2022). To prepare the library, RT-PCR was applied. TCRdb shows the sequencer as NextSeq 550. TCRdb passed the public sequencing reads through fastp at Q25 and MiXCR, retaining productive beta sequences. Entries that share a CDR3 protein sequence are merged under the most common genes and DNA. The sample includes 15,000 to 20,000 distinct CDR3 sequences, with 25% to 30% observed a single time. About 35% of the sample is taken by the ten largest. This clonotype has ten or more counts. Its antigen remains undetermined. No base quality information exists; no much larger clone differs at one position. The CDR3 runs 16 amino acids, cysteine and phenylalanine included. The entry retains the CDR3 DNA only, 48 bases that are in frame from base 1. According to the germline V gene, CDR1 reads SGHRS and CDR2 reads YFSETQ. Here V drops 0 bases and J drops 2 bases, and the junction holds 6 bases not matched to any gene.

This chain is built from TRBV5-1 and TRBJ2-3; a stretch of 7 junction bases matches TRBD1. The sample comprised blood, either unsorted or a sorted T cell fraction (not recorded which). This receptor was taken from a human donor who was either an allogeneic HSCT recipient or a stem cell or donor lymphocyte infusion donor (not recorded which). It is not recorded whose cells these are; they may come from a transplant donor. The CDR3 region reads CASSLEGDSFTDTQYF. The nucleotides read TGCGCCAGCAGCTTGGAGGGGGACAGCTTCACAGATACGCAGTATTTT.